This T cell receptor beta chain comes out of a study of molecular identifiers for immune sequencing clone quantification. Naive CD8 libraries came from around 20,000 to 1,000,000 sorted cells with 10%, 30% or 50% RNA. Naive CD8 T cells were FACS-sorted by CD8+CD4-CCR7+CD45RA+ markers. This clonotype was counted ten times or more. Its antigen is currently unknown. Study results and limitations: Spiked Jurkat TCR RNA equal to one cell could reportedly be picked out among approximately 980,000 naive cells.

Previously described methods and listed TCR primers produced bulk TCR libraries. Using its own MiXCR run on the PCR reads, TCRdb lists one record per CDR3 protein. The profile shows just under 65,000 distinct CDR3 sequences, 15% to 20% of them singletons. Sequencing was done on a sample of naive CD8+ T cells from blood, with Jurkat cell RNA spiked in. Subset specified: FACS-sorted CD8+CD4-CCR7+CD45RA+ naive T cells. The TCR was taken from a human donor in good health. Some libraries in this study had Jurkat cell RNA spiked in.

CDR3 sequence reads: CASSLLTGGTEAFF. The CDR3 DNA is TGTGCCAGCAGCCTCCTGACAGGGGGAACTGAAGCTTTCTTT. The chain couples TRBV7-2 to TRBJ1-1; 9 nucleotides line up with TRBD1. The CDR3 totals 14 residues. The germline V gene encodes CDR1 SGHTA and CDR2 FQGNSA. J gave up 5 bases and V 5 bases, and 6 bases lay outside the gene matches. Using reference TRBV7-2 and TRBJ1-1 for the parts outside the CDR3, the full variable domain is GAGVSQSPSNKVTEKGKDVELRCDPISGHTALYWYRQSLGQGLEFLIYFQGNSAPDKSGLPSDRFSAERTGGSVSTLTIQRTQQEDSAVYLCASSLLTGGTEAFFGQGTRLTVV.